The 15 T cell receptor beta chains below all came from one sample that was sequenced in a study of T-cell reconstitution after alpha-beta-depleted transplantation in children. Library preparation (for TCRbeta) was performed with unique molecular identifiers. TCRdb called the PCR reads again in MiXCR, with one record for every CDR3 protein. The sample lists a few hundred thousand distinct CDR3 sequences, about a tenth occurring once. The sample consisted of PBMCs from the stem cell graft donor, taken from the stem cell graft. The receptor source for this set is a human donor who donated a stem cell graft to a child with acute myeloid leukemia.

This clonotype was seen more than once but under ten times. CDR3 in amino acids: CASSPQPGFSYNEQFF. CDR3 in DNA: TGTGCCAGCAGTCCTCAACCGGGATTCTCCTACAATGAGCAGTTCTTC. The chain is built from TRBV12-3 or TRBV12-4 and TRBJ2-1; TRBD2 might be the D (5 bases). This CDR3 is built from 16 residues. V gave up 5 bases and J gave up 0 bases, with 14 bases separating them.

This clonotype has at least ten counts. Written as DNA, the CDR3 is TGCGCCAGCAGCCAAGCGGTTGGCACTGAAGCTTTCTTT. Translation: CASSQAVGTEAFF. This chain links TRBV4-1 with TRBJ1-1; D call uncertain. Germline V gene sequence: CDR1 MGHRA, CDR2 YSYEKL. V lost 1 base to trimming and J lost 4 bases, with 7 bases between them. This CDR3 has 13 amino acids.

This clonotype was found a few times. V is TRBV10-2 and J is TRBJ2-5, with 10 nucleotides matching TRBD2. The germline CDR1 and CDR2 sequences are WSHSY and SAAADI. Germline trimming cut 4 bases from V and 5 bases from J; bases unmatched to any gene: 10. The CDR3 has 16 residues. CDR3 region: CASSGVPGLAKETQYF. The DNA for the CDR3 is TGCGCCAGCAGTGGAGTCCCGGGACTAGCGAAGGAGACCCAGTACTTC.

This clonotype was observed a handful of times. The chain links TRBV15 to TRBJ2-3, with D perhaps assigned TRBD1 or TRBD2 (6 bases each). Trimming took 4 bases from V and 1 from J, leaving 9 bases between them. The V gene's germline CDR1 is LNHNV and CDR2 YYDKDF (reference sequence). CDR3 length: 14 amino acids. The CDR3 loop reads CATSIGGGTDTQYF. The CDR3 region has the DNA TGTGCCACCAGCATCGGGGGCGGCACAGATACGCAGTATTTT. The full variable domain, in which reference TRBV15 and TRBJ2-3 provide the parts outside the CDR3, is DAMVIQNPRYQVTQFGKPVTLSCSQTLNHNVMYWYQQKSSQAPKLLFHYYDKDFNNEADTPDNFQSRRPNTSFCFLDIRSPGLGDTAMYLCATSIGGGTDTQYFGPGTRLTVL.

This clonotype was seen many times. This sequence joins TRBV5-1 and TRBJ2-7, with TRBD2 identical over 14 bases. With 4 bases clipped from V and 4 bases from J, the junction kept 10 bases outside the gene matches. There are 17 residues in the CDR3. Germline CDR1 and CDR2: SGHRS and YFSETQ. This CDR3 reads CASSPAGLAGVQYEQYF. CDR3 sequence (DNA): TGCGCCAGCAGCCCCGCGGGACTAGCGGGAGTCCAATACGAGCAGTACTTC.

This clonotype has more than one count but fewer than ten. This chain connects TRBV7-8 to TRBJ1-6; 7 bases agree with TRBD1. The CDR3 has 16 residues. The V and J ends lost 5 bases and 10 bases, in that order; junction bases with no gene match: 14. Germline-derived CDR1 and CDR2 are SGHVS and FQNEAQ. CDR3 sequence: CASSPMTGQGRSPLHF. The CDR3 nucleotides read TGTGCCAGCAGCCCGATGACAGGGCAGGGGAGATCACCCCTCCACTTT.

This chain's CDR3 is CASSESIGRAHEQYF. CDR3 nucleotide sequence: TGTGCCAGCAGTGAATCAATTGGAAGGGCCCACGAGCAGTACTTC. The gene calls are TRBV6-1 and TRBJ2-7; D remains ambiguous. Germline assignment: CDR1 MNHNS and CDR2 SASEGT. V lost 2 bases and J 5 bases, leaving 16 bases between the germline ends. The CDR3 extends over 15 amino acids.

The sample holds a few counts of this clonotype. This chain uses TRBV5-1 with TRBJ1-3, with D perhaps matching TRBD1 (6 bases). Germline CDR1 and CDR2: SGHRS and YFSETQ. The CDR3 length is 16 residues. Trimming removed 0 bases from V and 3 bases from J, with 13 bases in between. CDR3 amino acids: CASSLVGQRYGNTIYF. In nucleotides, the CDR3 is TGCGCCAGCAGCTTGGTAGGACAGCGATATGGAAACACCATATATTTT.

There are many counts of this clonotype. This chain joins TRBV4-2 and TRBJ2-5; D call uncertain. With 3 bases removed from V and 3 bases from J, the gap between germline ends came to 23 bases. Germline V gene lookup returns CDR1 LGHNA and CDR2 YNFKEQ. This CDR3 has 18 residues. The CDR3 bases are TGTGCCAGCAGCCATTTCGCCGGAACGGCTGACCCCAAAGAGACCCAGTACTTC. As protein: CASSHFAGTADPKETQYF.

This clonotype turned up a few times. This chain uses TRBV12-3 or TRBV12-4 with TRBJ1-2; no clear D gene. CDR3 size: 13 residues. V dropped 2 bases and J dropped 2 bases, with 6 bases sitting between them. The CDR3 nucleotides read TGTGCCAGCAGTTTAAAGGCCAACTATGGCTACACCTTC. Amino acid sequence: CASSLKANYGYTF.

This clonotype has only one observation. The chain joins TRBV15 to TRBJ2-7; 8 nucleotides match TRBD1. Trimming removed 5 bases from V and 3 bases from J; junction bases left unmatched: 33. CDR1 and CDR2 (germline): LNHNV, YYDKDF (reference sequence). The CDR3 is 23 amino acids. CDR3 residues: CATSGRRSSPKTGGRTPIYEQYV. The CDR3 DNA reads as TGTGCCACCAGCGGACGACGGAGTAGTCCGAAAACAGGGGGTCGAACACCAATCTACGAGCAGTACGTC.

The chain carries TRBV6-5 and TRBJ2-5; 7 nucleotides match TRBD2. Germline V CDR1 and CDR2: MNHEY, SVGAGI. Unmatched junction bases numbered 7, after V lost 5 bases and J lost 1 base. This CDR3 has 15 amino acids. The CDR3 protein is CASSRSSGVQETQYF. For the CDR3, the DNA is TGTGCCAGCAGTCGCTCGAGCGGGGTCCAAGAGACCCAGTACTTC.

In this sample, this clonotype turned up many times. The V call is TRBV20-1, the J call TRBJ2-7; TRBD2 aligns across 8 bases. Germline loops: CDR1 DFQATT, CDR2 SNEGSKA (reference sequence). This CDR3 spans 14 amino acids. V lost 0 bases to trimming and J lost 2 bases; unmatched junction nucleotides: 3. The CDR3 is CSARDPGGAYEQYF. CDR3 bases: TGCAGTGCTAGAGACCCGGGAGGGGCCTACGAGCAGTACTTC.

The CDR3 loop is CASSVGASGATGELFF. DNA for the CDR3: TGTGCCAGCAGCGTAGGGGCTAGCGGGGCCACCGGGGAGCTGTTTTTT. The chain joins TRBV9 to TRBJ2-2; TRBD2 matches 9 bases. The CDR3 length is 16 residues. The germline CDR1 and CDR2 sequences are SGDLS and YYNGEE. Trimming removed 0 bases from V and 4 bases from J; junction bases left unmatched: 4.

The sample holds many counts of this clonotype. This chain connects TRBV12-3 or TRBV12-4 to TRBJ1-5; 10 nucleotides line up with TRBD1. The CDR3 is 16 amino acids. Unmatched junction bases numbered 11, after V lost 6 bases and J lost 6 bases. CDR3 amino acids: CASSPGDRGVGQPQHF. CDR3 DNA sequence: TGTGCCAGCAGCCCCGGGGACAGGGGAGTAGGTCAGCCCCAGCATTTT.